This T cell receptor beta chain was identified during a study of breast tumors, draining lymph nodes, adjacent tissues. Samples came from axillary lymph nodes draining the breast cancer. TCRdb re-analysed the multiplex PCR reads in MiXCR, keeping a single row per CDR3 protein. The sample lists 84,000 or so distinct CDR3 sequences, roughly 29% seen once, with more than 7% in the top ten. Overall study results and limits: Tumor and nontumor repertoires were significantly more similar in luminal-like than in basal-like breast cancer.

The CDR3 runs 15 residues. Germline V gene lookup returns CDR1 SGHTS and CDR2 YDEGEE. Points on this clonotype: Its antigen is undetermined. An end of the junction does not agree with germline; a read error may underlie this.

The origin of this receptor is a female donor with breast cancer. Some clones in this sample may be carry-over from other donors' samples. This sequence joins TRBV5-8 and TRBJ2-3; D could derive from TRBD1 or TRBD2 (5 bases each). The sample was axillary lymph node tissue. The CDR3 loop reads CATSRDRSRTDTQYF. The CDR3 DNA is TGTGCCACCAGCAGGGACCGTTCGCGCACAGATACGCAGTATTTT. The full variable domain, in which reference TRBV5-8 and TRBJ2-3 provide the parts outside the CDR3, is EAGVTQSPTHLIKTRGQQATLRCSPISGHTSVYWYQQALGLGLQFLLWYDEGEERNRGNFPPRFSGRQFPNYSSELNVNALELEDSALYLCATSRDRSRTDTQYFGPGTRLTVL.